A single sample is the source of the 23 T cell receptor beta chains below, sequenced in a study of T cells in Graves' hyperthyroidism and ophthalmopathy. Regions amplified from RNA transcripts were the TCR beta CDR3 regions. An initial round of RT-PCR targeting the TCR CDR3 relied on the HTBI primer set. TCRdb fed the multiplex PCR reads into MiXCR, producing one record per CDR3 protein. The top ten hold 60% to 70% of the sample, which has 150,000 or so distinct CDR3 sequences, roughly a fifth seen once. Material for sequencing was blood. These receptors were taken from a woman between 50 and 59 years old with Graves' hyperthyroidism that later progressed to Graves' ophthalmopathy.

This clonotype was counted many times. The chain combines TRBV28 with TRBJ2-1; D unresolved. From germline, CDR1 is MDHEN and CDR2 SYDVKM. V lost 6 bases and J 8 bases, leaving 8 bases between the germline ends. The CDR3 loop spans 11 amino acids. Here the CDR3 DNA reads TGTGCCAGCAGCCGTACTTATGAGCAGTTCTTC. It encodes CASSRTYEQFF.

The chain links TRBV5-4 to TRBJ2-1, with TRBD2 as a possible D gene (6 bases). Trimming removed 6 bases from V and 0 bases from J, with 13 bases in between. The CDR3 spans 15 residues. Germline lookup yields CDR1 SGHNT and CDR2 YYREEE (reference sequence). CDR3 residues: CASTRREDSYNEQFF. The CDR3 DNA reads TGTGCCAGCACCAGAAGGGAGGACTCCTACAATGAGCAGTTCTTC.

This clonotype was detected ten times or more. The chain uses TRBV6-1 and TRBJ2-7; tentatively, D is TRBD2 (7 bases). The CDR3 is 16 amino acids. From germline, CDR1 is MNHNS and CDR2 SASEGT. The V gene lost 6 bases and the J gene lost 1 base, with 19 bases spanning the gap. In DNA, the CDR3 is TGTGCCAGCAGCTCCGGGGGGCGGGTATTATCCTACGAGCAGTACTTC. It codes for CASSSGGRVLSYEQYF.

The genes are TRBV7-2 and TRBJ2-7; 11 nucleotides match TRBD2. The CDR3 is 16 amino acids. V shed 5 bases and J 1 base; nucleotides not matched to a gene: 7. Germline values: CDR1 SGHTA, CDR2 FQGNSA. The DNA for the CDR3 is TGTGCCAGCAGCATCTTAGCGGGAGGGCCTTCCTACGAGCAGTACTTC. It is translated as CASSILAGGPSYEQYF.

This rearrangement joins TRBV11-2 to TRBJ2-3, with 8 bases that match TRBD1. There are 14 residues in the CDR3. CDR1 and CDR2 from the germline V gene are SGHAT and FQNNGV. V was clipped by 1 base and J by 6 bases; unmatched bases: 3. As DNA, the CDR3 is TGTGCCAGCAGCTTAGGGACAGGGACGGATACGCAGTATTTT. This encodes CASSLGTGTDTQYF.

With regard to this clonotype: A much bigger clone sits one base away, suggesting this may be a read error. V is TRBV5-1 and J is TRBJ2-7, with 7 bases aligning to TRBD2. Germline trimming cut 3 bases from V and 3 bases from J; bases unmatched to any gene: 6. The CDR3 has 14 residues. CDR1 and CDR2 (germline): SGHRS, YFSETQ. Here the CDR3 DNA reads TGCGCCAGCAGCTCCCCGACTAGCAACTACGAGCAGTACTTC. It encodes CASSSPTSNYEQYF.

This clonotype has at least ten counts. At one end the junction does not follow the germline gene, possibly because of a read error. The genes are TRBV20-1 and TRBJ2-5, with D possibly TRBD1 on 5 matching bases. Per the germline V gene, CDR1 is DFQATT and CDR2 is SNEGSKA (reference sequence). CDR3 length: 13 amino acids. The DNA of the CDR3 is TGCAGTGCCAGAGGCAGGGTGGGAGAGACCCAGTACTTC. Residues: CSARGRVGETQYF.

This clonotype was detected many times. The rearrangement joins TRBV11-2 to TRBJ2-1; TRBD2 agrees at 11 bases. V lost 1 base, J lost 7 bases, and 3 bases stayed unmatched. CDR3 length: 15 residues. Germline V gene sequence: CDR1 SGHAT, CDR2 FQNNGV. CDR3 in amino acids: CASSLALAGGNEQFF. In nucleotides, the CDR3 is TGTGCCAGCAGCTTAGCCCTAGCGGGGGGAAATGAGCAGTTCTTC.

V is TRBV28 and J is TRBJ1-2; D uncertain. The V end was cut by 5 bases, the J end by 1 base, with 14 bases between. This CDR3 has 15 amino acids. Germline values: CDR1 MDHEN, CDR2 SYDVKM. CDR3 in amino acids: CASSGGRAFNYGYTF. The CDR3 DNA reads as TGTGCCAGCAGTGGTGGCCGCGCTTTTAACTATGGCTACACCTTC.

The rearrangement uses TRBV5-1 and TRBJ2-7; 9 bases match TRBD1. This CDR3 region has 14 residues. Germline-derived CDR1 and CDR2 are SGHRS and YFSETQ. V shed 7 bases, J shed 2 bases, and the junction held 7 bases outside the gene matches. CDR3 sequence reads: CASQPTGGTYEQYF. DNA for the CDR3: TGCGCCAGCCAACCGACAGGGGGAACCTACGAGCAGTACTTC.

The V call is TRBV5-6, the J call TRBJ1-2, with TRBD1 matching over 8 bases. In germline, CDR1 is SGHDT, CDR2 YYEEEE. Trimming cost V 4 bases and J 4 bases; bases outside gene matches: 9. The CDR3 spans 15 residues. The chain's CDR3 is CASSGTGQGGYGYTF. The CDR3 bases are TGTGCCAGCAGCGGCACTGGACAGGGCGGCTATGGCTACACCTTC.

This chain links TRBV4-2 with TRBJ1-2; D is perhaps TRBD1 (5 bases). From germline, CDR1 is LGHNA and CDR2 YNFKEQ. V was trimmed by 2 bases and J by 0 bases, leaving 16 bases between them. The CDR3 totals 17 residues. CDR3 coding DNA: TGTGCCAGCAGCCAATGGCGGGGGGGGAGTTCTAACTATGGCTACACCTTC. As protein: CASSQWRGGSSNYGYTF.

This clonotype showed up just a few times. The chain couples TRBV6-1 to TRBJ1-3, with 7 bases identical to TRBD1. The V and J ends lost 6 bases and 0 bases, in that order; junction bases with no gene match: 11. Germline values: CDR1 MNHNS, CDR2 SASEGT. The CDR3 totals 17 residues. DNA of the CDR3: TGTGCCAGCAGCCCCACTCCGGACAGGCGCTCTGGAAACACCATATATTTT. This translates into CASSPTPDRRSGNTIYF.

The chain links TRBV6-1 to TRBJ2-1; 10 positions match TRBD2. The germline V gene encodes CDR1 MNHNS and CDR2 SASEGT. V trimming: 0 bases; J trimming: 7 bases; junction bases outside the gene matches: 6. This CDR3 comprises 16 residues. The CDR3 DNA is TGTGCCAGCAGTGAAGCGCGTCTAGCGGGAGTAAATGAGCAGTTCTTC. Amino acids: CASSEARLAGVNEQFF.

This chain links TRBV11-2 with TRBJ2-3; D not certain. The CDR3 has 14 amino acids. The germline V gene encodes CDR1 SGHAT and CDR2 FQNNGV. With 3 bases removed from V and 5 bases from J, the gap between germline ends came to 12 bases. CDR3 nucleotides: TGTGCCAGCAGCTTCCAGACATCCGGAGATACGCAGTATTTT. Its translation is CASSFQTSGDTQYF. The full variable domain, with the rest looked up from reference TRBV11-2 and TRBJ2-3, is EAGVAQSPRYKIIEKRQSVAFWCNPISGHATLYWYQQILGQGPKLLIQFQNNGVVDDSQLPKDRFSAERLKGVDSTLKIQPAKLEDSAVYLCASSFQTSGDTQYFGPGTRLTVL.

The CDR3 spells CATSFTAGDYNEQFF. CDR3 coding DNA: TGTGCCACCAGTTTTACCGCGGGGGATTACAATGAGCAGTTCTTC. This chain connects TRBV15 to TRBJ2-1; 7 bases are a match to TRBD2. Germline CDR1 reads LNHNV; CDR2 reads YYDKDF (reference sequence). This CDR3 has 15 residues. J was trimmed by 4 bases and V by 6 bases; bases with no gene match: 9.

V and J are TRBV19 and TRBJ2-3; 7 nucleotides agree with TRBD2. The length of the CDR3 is 14 residues. The germline V gene has CDR1 LNHDA and CDR2 SQIVND (reference sequence). Trimming at V came to 5 bases and at J to 4 bases, leaving 6 bases not matched to a gene. CDR3 region: CASSPGLGPDTQYF. CDR3 in DNA: TGTGCCAGTAGTCCCGGACTAGGCCCAGATACGCAGTATTTT. Full variable domain (missing parts from reference TRBV19 and TRBJ2-3): DGGITQSPKYLFRKEGQNVTLSCEQNLNHDAMYWYRQDPGQGLRLIYYSQIVNDFQKGDIAEGYSVSREKKESFPLTVTSAQKNPTAFYLCASSPGLGPDTQYFGPGTRLTVL.

This clonotype was recorded at least ten times. V usage is TRBV7-8 and J usage is TRBJ2-1; D is perhaps TRBD2 (5 bases). Germline V gene sequence: CDR1 SGHVS, CDR2 FQNEAQ. CDR3 length: 17 amino acids. Trimming took off 2 bases at V and 8 bases at J, with 22 bases between the two ends. The CDR3 reads CASSLCFGPLAFDEQFF. In DNA form, the CDR3 reads TGTGCCAGCAGCTTATGTTTTGGGCCGCTAGCATTCGATGAGCAGTTCTTC.

The chain combines TRBV28 with TRBJ2-1; 10 bases agree with TRBD2. J was trimmed by 2 bases and V by 5 bases; bases with no gene match: 6. This CDR3 spans 16 amino acids. Germline CDR1 and CDR2: MDHEN and SYDVKM. This CDR3 reads CASSPLAGETYNEQFF. In DNA, the CDR3 is TGTGCCAGCAGTCCTCTAGCGGGAGAAACCTACAATGAGCAGTTCTTC.

This clonotype was detected ten times or more. This rearrangement joins TRBV2 to TRBJ1-1; TRBD1 might be the D (5 bases). V was shortened by 6 bases and J by 4 bases, with 15 bases between the two germline ends. The CDR3 has 14 residues. Per germline, CDR1 SNHLY and CDR2 FYNNEI. DNA of the CDR3: TGTGCCAGCAGCCGACAGTTTGGGGGCACTGAAGCTTTCTTT. Its protein is CASSRQFGGTEAFF.

The chain employs TRBV9 and TRBJ2-1, with D hard to call. CDR3 length equals 13 residues. V was pared by 4 bases and J by 6 bases, with 11 bases between. CDR1 is SGDLS, CDR2 YYNGEE, per germline. CDR3 protein: CASSSRESNEQFF. The DNA for the CDR3 is TGTGCCAGCAGCTCGCGCGAAAGCAATGAGCAGTTCTTC.

Many counts were recorded for this clonotype. The CDR3 DNA sequence: TGTGCCAGCAGCCACAGGGCTCTCCCACCCTACGAGCAGTACTTC. Translating it yields CASSHRALPPYEQYF. V gene TRBV28 combines with J gene TRBJ2-7; tentative D call: TRBD1 (6 bases). Germline V gene lookup returns CDR1 MDHEN and CDR2 SYDVKM. The CDR3 loop spans 15 amino acids. Deletions cut 6 bases from V and 2 bases from J, with 17 bases between.

This clonotype was seen ten or more times. The V call is TRBV24-1, the J call TRBJ1-1, with TRBD1 as a possible D gene (5 bases). The ends were cut back, 3 bases at V and 0 bases at J, with 7 bases in the middle. The length of the CDR3 is 14 residues. Germline V lookup: CDR1 KGHDR, CDR2 SFDVKD. CDR3 DNA: TGTGCCACCAGTGATAACAGGATGAACACTGAAGCTTTCTTT. This translates into CATSDNRMNTEAFF.